A selection of T cell receptor beta chains follows, all from one sample in a study of Ad26.COV2.S vaccination and SARS-CoV-2 variants. The repertoire was sequenced with immunoSEQ multiplex PCR; TCRdb's copy has only in-frame clones and lacks some. The top ten hold approximately 1.6% of the sample, which has roughly 400,000 clones, 92% seen once. The source material was peripheral blood, sampled in a trial of Ad26.COV2.S vaccine versus placebo. These receptors originate from a person between 18 and 65 years old who received the Ad26.COV2.S COVID-19 vaccine or a placebo. Each CDR3 is given with its conserved first and last residue. Fields, in order: D gene, clone size, J gene, V gene, CDR3 protein, CDR3 DNA. A D gene is named only where the DNA matches it firmly. Not all rows give a size; the values are once, few, many and, for expanded clones, a class.

TRBD1 few TRBJ1-6 TRBV9 CASSERDRAGSPLHF TGTGCCAGCAGCGAAAGAGACAGGGCAGGCTCACCCCTCCACTTT
TRBD1 many TRBJ2-7 TRBV14 CASSYTQGAYGEQYF TGTGCCAGCAGCTATACACAGGGGGCGTATGGCGAGCAGTACTTC
- - TRBJ1-1 TRBV5-1 CASSLVVGTEAFF TGCGCCAGCAGCTTGGTAGTTGGGACTGAAGCTTTCTTT
- - TRBJ2-7 TRBV28 CASSSPGPPYEQYF TGTGCCAGCAGTTCTCCAGGCCCACCGTACGAGCAGTACTTC
- - TRBJ2-7 TRBV28 CATVRQARRYEQYF TGTGCCACCGTACGGCAGGCCCGGAGGTACGAGCAGTACTTC
TRBD1 - TRBJ1-5 TRBV7-9 CASSSGQLVAQPQHF TGTGCCAGCAGCTCGGGACAGTTGGTCGCTCAGCCCCAGCATTTT
TRBD1 - TRBJ1-4 TRBV6-2/TRBV6-3 CASSFSGTGSVTTNEKLFF TGTGCCAGCAGTTTTTCCGGGACAGGGTCCGTCACAACTAATGAAAAACTGTTTTTT
- - TRBJ2-1 TRBV7-2 CASSSRAIQSEFF TGTGCCAGCAGCTCGCGGGCTATTCAAAGTGAGTTCTTC
TRBD1 once TRBJ2-3 TRBV9 CASSGTGTGLDTQYF TGTGCCAGCAGCGGCACCGGGACAGGGTTGGATACGCAGTATTTT
- - TRBJ1-1 TRBV6-5 CASSTGRGVAVKAFF TGTGCCAGCAGTACGGGCCGAGGTGTAGCCGTGAAAGCTTTCTTT
TRBD1 - TRBJ2-7 TRBV2 CASKGQGALGEQYF TGTGCCAGCAAGGGCCAGGGGGCTTTGGGCGAGCAGTACTTC
TRBD1 - TRBJ1-2 TRBV6-5 CASSPRDRVYGYTF TGTGCCAGCAGTCCCCGAGACAGGGTGTATGGCTACACCTTC
- - TRBJ1-5 TRBV7-9 CASSLGGNGNQPQHF TGTGCCAGCAGCTTAGGGGGAAATGGCAATCAGCCCCAGCATTTT
TRBD1 - TRBJ2-1 TRBV18 CASSPPASGTGGSIEQFF TGTGCCAGCTCACCACCGGCCTCCGGGACAGGGGGTTCTATTGAGCAGTTCTTC
TRBD1 - TRBJ2-3 TRBV6-6 CASSYGDRNTQYF TGTGCCAGCAGTTACGGGGACAGAAATACGCAGTATTTT
TRBD1 - TRBJ2-1 TRBV29-1 CSGGDRERGNEQFF TGCAGCGGCGGGGACAGGGAAAGAGGCAATGAGCAGTTCTTC
- - TRBJ2-3 TRBV6-5 CASSYGGHGGTDTQYF TGTGCCAGCAGTTACGGGGGGCATGGGGGCACAGATACGCAGTATTTT
- once TRBJ2-3 TRBV28 CASTLGWRDTQYF TGTGCCAGCACCCTAGGCTGGAGAGATACGCAGTATTTT
- - TRBJ1-1 TRBV7-2 CASSPGGILNTEAFF TGTGCCAGCAGCCCCGGAGGGATTCTGAACACTGAAGCTTTCTTT
- - TRBJ1-4 TRBV4-3 CASSQVGGGNEKLFF TGCGCCAGCAGCCAAGTAGGGGGAGGGAATGAAAAACTGTTTTTT
- - TRBJ1-2 TRBV2 CASSEAVSPHTNYGYTF TGTGCCAGCAGTGAAGCAGTCAGCCCGCATACTAACTATGGCTACACCTTC
TRBD2 - TRBJ2-5 TRBV20-1 CSASGGSSGGQETQYF TGCAGTGCTAGTGGTGGCTCTAGCGGTGGCCAAGAGACCCAGTACTTC
TRBD1 - TRBJ1-1 TRBV19 CASSPHRGGRTEAFF TGTGCCAGTAGTCCCCACAGGGGAGGCCGCACTGAAGCTTTCTTT
- - TRBJ2-5 TRBV24-1 CATSSLAGRGAETQYF TGTGCCACCAGTAGTCTAGCCGGCAGGGGAGCTGAGACCCAGTACTTC
TRBD1 - TRBJ1-2 TRBV19 CASSMGTGGGYTF TGTGCCAGTAGTATGGGCACAGGGGGTGGCTACACCTTC
TRBD2 - TRBJ2-5 TRBV6-5 CASTPGLIQETQYF TGTGCCAGCACCCCGGGACTAATCCAAGAGACCCAGTACTTC
TRBD2 - TRBJ2-5 TRBV9 CASSPPGGRETQYF TGTGCCAGCAGCCCGCCGGGGGGGCGGGAGACCCAGTACTTC
TRBD1 - TRBJ1-2 TRBV2 CASSFGQGNYGYTF TGTGCCAGCAGTTTCGGACAGGGGAACTATGGCTACACCTTC
- - TRBJ2-7 TRBV28 CASSLRPPGYEQYF TGTGCCAGCAGTTTACGACCCCCGGGTTACGAGCAGTACTTC
TRBD1 - TRBJ2-1 TRBV28 CASSWQGARYNEQFF TGTGCCAGCAGTTGGCAGGGGGCTCGCTACAATGAGCAGTTCTTC
- few TRBJ2-2 TRBV2 CARRGLNTGELFF TGTGCTCGCCGGGGTCTGAACACCGGGGAGCTGTTTTTT
- - TRBJ1-2 TRBV9 CASSGGDNYGYTF TGTGCCAGCAGCGGGGGGGACAACTATGGCTACACCTTC
TRBD1 - TRBJ1-3 TRBV30 CAWRPDTQDRVNF TGTGCCTGGAGACCCGACACCCAGGACAGGGTAAATTTT
- - TRBJ1-1 TRBV27 CASSLSYGGRTEAFF TGTGCCAGCAGTTTATCGTACGGGGGCCGGACTGAAGCTTTCTTT
- once TRBJ2-5 TRBV5-5 CASSSPMSETQYF TGTGCCAGCAGTAGCCCGATGTCGGAGACCCAGTACTTC
- - TRBJ2-7 TRBV12-5 CASDPCQGRSYEQYF TGTGCTAGTGACCCCTGCCAAGGGAGGTCCTACGAGCAGTACTTC
TRBD1 once TRBJ2-5 TRBV12-5 CASGSPGQGVQETQYF TGTGCTAGTGGTTCGCCGGGACAGGGGGTCCAAGAGACCCAGTACTTC
TRBD1 - TRBJ2-7 TRBV6-1 CASSENYGTATYEQYF TGTGCCAGCAGTGAAAATTACGGGACAGCTACTTACGAGCAGTACTTC
- - TRBJ2-1 TRBV5-6 CASSMTGRAYNEQFF TGTGCCAGCAGCATGACAGGGAGGGCCTACAATGAGCAGTTCTTC
- - TRBJ2-1 TRBV19 CASSIVGSFNGLAVGNEQFF TGTGCCAGTAGTATAGTTGGGAGCTTTAACGGTTTAGCGGTGGGAAATGAGCAGTTCTTC
TRBD1 - TRBJ2-7 TRBV28 CASTTRQGYEQYF TGTGCCAGCACCACCCGACAGGGCTACGAGCAGTACTTC
TRBD1 - TRBJ2-6 TRBV24-1 CATSGDRGSHSGANVLTF TGTGCCACCAGTGGGGACAGGGGATCACACTCTGGGGCCAACGTCCTGACTTTC
TRBD1 - TRBJ1-6 TRBV30 CAWSVVGTGGLPLHF TGTGCCTGGAGTGTAGTCGGGACAGGGGGCCTACCCCTCCACTTT
- - TRBJ1-1 TRBV19 CASSIGENTEAFF TGTGCCAGTAGTATTGGTGAGAACACTGAAGCTTTCTTT
- - TRBJ1-2 TRBV5-4 CASSTDRTSYGYTF TGTGCCAGCAGCACCGACAGGACATCTTATGGCTACACCTTC
TRBD2 - TRBJ2-2 TRBV6-4 CASSDLAGGNTGELFF TGTGCCAGCAGTGACCTGGCGGGGGGAAACACCGGGGAGCTGTTTTTT
- - TRBJ1-2 TRBV28 CASSYRANYGYTF TGTGCCAGCAGTTACAGGGCCAACTATGGCTACACCTTC
- - TRBJ1-2 TRBV4-3 CASSPSGQGYTF TGCGCCAGCAGCCCTTCAGGGCAGGGCTACACCTTC
- once TRBJ1-2 TRBV19 CASSYRPQGNYGYTF TGTGCCAGTAGTTACAGACCGCAGGGCAACTATGGCTACACCTTC
- - TRBJ2-7 TRBV18 CASSTLTARPDEQYF TGTGCCAGCTCAACCCTGACAGCGCGACCAGACGAGCAGTACTTC
TRBD1 - TRBJ1-6 TRBV30 CAWLQGAINGSPLHF TGTGCCTGGTTACAGGGGGCGATCAACGGTTCACCCCTCCACTTT
TRBD1 - TRBJ1-2 TRBV29-1 CSVEGQNYGYTF TGCAGCGTAGAGGGACAGAACTATGGCTACACCTTC
- - TRBJ2-1 TRBV29-1 CSVGTIDNEQFF TGCAGCGTTGGGACTATAGACAATGAGCAGTTCTTC
- - TRBJ2-1 TRBV7-9 CASREIPYNEQFF TGTGCCAGCAGGGAGATACCCTACAATGAGCAGTTCTTC
- - TRBJ1-3 TRBV9 CASSGTGSGDTIYF TGTGCCAGCAGCGGCACAGGGTCGGGGGACACCATATATTTT
- - TRBJ1-3 TRBV29-1 CSVGGAAGHGNTIYF TGCAGCGTTGGGGGAGCCGCTGGACACGGAAACACCATATATTTT
- once TRBJ2-1 TRBV6-6 CASKGLTFNEQFF TGTGCCAGCAAGGGCCTGACGTTCAATGAGCAGTTCTTC
- - TRBJ1-1 TRBV6-2/TRBV6-3 CASSSLGDEAFF TGTGCCAGCAGTTCACTGGGGGATGAAGCTTTCTTT
- - TRBJ2-7 TRBV12-3/TRBV12-4 CASRGRDEEQYF TGTGCCAGCAGGGGACGGGATGAGGAGCAGTACTTC